The next 21 T cell receptor beta chains were all read from a single sample in a study of blood T cell repertoires in COVID-19. The assay was immunoSEQ multiplex PCR, and TCRdb's table has in-frame clones only and misses some. The sample records some 78,000 clones, 84% being singletons. Sequenced input: peripheral blood. The receptors stem from a man in his fifties or sixties with acute or convalescent COVID-19.

This clone occurred once. The rearrangement uses TRBV2 and TRBJ1-3, with 9 bases that match TRBD1. The ends lost 3 bases at V and 7 bases at J; junction bases unmatched: 4. CDR3 length: 14 amino acids. From germline, CDR1 is SNHLY and CDR2 FYNNEI. CDR3: CASSEGTGWNTIYF. Written as DNA, the CDR3 is TGTGCCAGCAGTGAGGGGACAGGGTGGAACACCATATATTTT.

This clone was detected once. V is TRBV7-2 and J is TRBJ2-1; 16 nucleotides line up with TRBD2. V was pared by 5 bases and J by 8 bases, with 9 bases of the junction left unmatched. From germline, CDR1 is SGHTA and CDR2 FQGNSA. The CDR3 is 17 amino acids. The CDR3 loop reads CASSPGTSGGARDEQFF. The CDR3 DNA is TGTGCCAGCAGCCCCGGGACTAGCGGGGGGGCCAGGGATGAGCAGTTCTTC.

The V call is TRBV11-3, the J call TRBJ1-4; D not certain. CDR3 size: 14 residues. The germline gives CDR1 SGHNT, CDR2 YENEEA. Trimming pared 4 bases from V and 1 base from J, leaving 7 bases between. CDR3 in DNA: TGTGCCAGCAGCTCACACCAAACTAATGAAAAACTGTTTTTT. This translates into CASSSHQTNEKLFF.

Within the sample, this clone is medium-sized. The CDR3 region has the DNA TGTGCCAGCAGCCAGGATGACAGCACCAATAATTCACCCCTCCACTTT. Translation gives CASSQDDSTNNSPLHF. V gene TRBV4-2 combines with J gene TRBJ1-6; maybe TRBD1 (5 bases). The germline CDR1 and CDR2 sequences are LGHNA and YNFKEQ. V was clipped by 3 bases and J by 5 bases, with 14 bases between them. CDR3 length: 16 residues.

The rearrangement uses TRBV4-3 and TRBJ2-1; tentative D call: TRBD1 (6 bases). Germline-derived CDR1 and CDR2 are LGHNA and YSLEER. CDR3 length equals 16 residues. V lost 4 bases and J lost 0, with 13 bases in between. CDR3: CASSRRTESSYNEQFF. CDR3 sequence (DNA): TGCGCCAGCAGCCGTCGGACAGAAAGCTCCTACAATGAGCAGTTCTTC.

The CDR3 coding sequence is TGTGCCAGCAGCTGGGGACACAGTGAAAACCACTTT. It translates to CASSWGHSENHF. The chain recombines TRBV5-8 with TRBJ1-6; maybe TRBD1 (6 bases). Germline loops: CDR1 SGHTS, CDR2 YDEGEE. This CDR3 spans 12 amino acids. Trimming removed 3 bases from V and 18 bases from J, with 16 bases in between.

J is TRBJ2-2 and V is TRBV27; TRBD1 aligns across 10 bases. This CDR3 has 17 residues. The V and J ends lost 3 bases and 6 bases, in that order; junction bases with no gene match: 10. Germline assignment: CDR1 MNHEY and CDR2 SMNVEV (reference sequence). CDR3 nucleotides: TGTGCCAGCAGTTTGGGCCAGGGGGACAGGGGCCCCGGGGAGCTGTTTTTT. Translated: CASSLGQGDRGPGELFF.

The chain carries TRBV6-6 and TRBJ1-5, with a tentative D call TRBD1 (6 bases). From germline, CDR1 is MNHNY and CDR2 SVGAGI (reference sequence). V was trimmed by 3 bases and J by 4 bases, leaving 16 bases between them. This CDR3 has 16 residues. The CDR3 coding sequence is TGTGCCAGCAGTTATAATCAGGGGATTGGGAATCAGCCCCAGCATTTT. Residues: CASSYNQGIGNQPQHF.

V usage is TRBV6-5 and J usage is TRBJ1-1, with 7 bases aligning to TRBD1. The V gene end was trimmed by 6 bases and the J gene end by 5 bases; junction bases not matched to a gene: 6. The CDR3 is 13 residues long. The V gene's germline CDR1 is MNHEY and CDR2 SVGAGI. The CDR3 nucleotides are TGTGCCAGCAGGGGGACAGTGGAGACTGAAGCTTTCTTT. As protein: CASRGTVETEAFF.

This sequence joins TRBV27 and TRBJ2-2, with D maybe TRBD1 (5 bases). CDR3 size: 15 residues. With 2 bases removed from V and 2 bases from J, the gap between germline ends came to 9 bases. CDR1 is MNHEY and CDR2 is SMNVEV in the germline V gene (reference sequence). Here the CDR3 reads CASSLDRPNTGELFF. The CDR3 DNA follows: TGTGCCAGCAGTTTAGACAGACCAAACACCGGGGAGCTGTTTTTT.

The rearrangement joins TRBV19 to TRBJ2-1; weak D call: TRBD2 (5 bases). Germline assignment: CDR1 LNHDA and CDR2 SQIVND (reference sequence). The V gene lost 3 bases and the J gene lost 2 bases, with 11 bases spanning the gap. The CDR3 has 15 residues. The CDR3 reads CASSIGAETYNEQFF. DNA of the CDR3: TGTGCCAGTAGTATCGGAGCGGAAACCTACAATGAGCAGTTCTTC.

This chain joins TRBV19 and TRBJ2-7; 9 positions agree with TRBD1. This CDR3 is built from 17 residues. The trim removed 2 bases at V and 2 bases at J, leaving 10 bases unmatched. In germline, CDR1 is LNHDA, CDR2 SQIVND (reference sequence). CDR3 residues: CASSILFGTGIPYEQYF. DNA of the CDR3: TGTGCCAGTAGTATACTATTCGGGACAGGGATACCCTACGAGCAGTACTTC.

The rearrangement uses TRBV19 and TRBJ1-1, with unresolved D. Germline V lookup: CDR1 LNHDA, CDR2 SQIVND (reference sequence). The germline V and J ends were trimmed by 4 bases and 0 bases, with 9 bases remaining between them. This CDR3 region has 14 residues. The CDR3 loop reads CASSTGLLNTEAFF. The CDR3 bases are TGTGCCAGTAGTACAGGACTGTTGAACACTGAAGCTTTCTTT.

This clone was counted between two and nine times. The chain recombines TRBV7-6 with TRBJ2-2, with D possibly matching TRBD2 (5 bases). The germline V and J ends were trimmed by 4 bases and 3 bases, with 18 bases remaining between them. The CDR3 is made up of 17 amino acids. Germline-derived CDR1 and CDR2 are SGHVS and FNYEAQ. The CDR3 DNA follows: TGTGCCAGCAGCTCCCGACCCGAGGGCAGATACACCGGGGAGCTGTTTTTT. Protein sequence: CASSSRPEGRYTGELFF.

The chain carries TRBV30 and TRBJ1-1; D call uncertain. Looked up from germline, CDR1 is GTSNPN and CDR2 is SVGIG (reference sequence). The V end was cut by 6 bases, the J end by 0 bases, with 17 bases between. The CDR3 extends over 15 amino acids. CDR3 in DNA: TGTGCCTGCTCCGGGAACGGAAACATGAACACTGAAGCTTTCTTT. Protein product: CACSGNGNMNTEAFF.

The rearrangement links TRBV24-1 to TRBJ2-7; D is perhaps TRBD1 (5 bases). V lost 4 bases and J 2 bases, leaving 11 bases between the germline ends. This CDR3 is 14 amino acids long. The germline V gene encodes CDR1 KGHDR and CDR2 SFDVKD. The CDR3 is CATSDTTGPYEQYF. The DNA of the CDR3 is TGTGCCACCAGTGACACAACAGGCCCCTACGAGCAGTACTTC.

The chain couples TRBV16 to TRBJ2-1; D remains ambiguous. Germline V gives CDR1 KGHSY, CDR2 FQNENV. This CDR3 has 13 residues. V was clipped by 0 bases and J by 8 bases, with 8 bases between them. CDR3: CASSQSAADEQFF. In nucleotides, the CDR3 is TGTGCCAGCAGCCAATCTGCGGCGGATGAGCAGTTCTTC.

The rearrangement joins TRBV28 to TRBJ1-2; D might be TRBD1 (6 bases). This CDR3 has 14 amino acids. Germline V lookup: CDR1 MDHEN, CDR2 SYDVKM. V gave up 6 bases and J gave up 5 bases, with 16 bases separating them. DNA for the CDR3: TGTGCCAGCAGGCCCCGGCCAGGGGAGTATGGCTACACCTTC. It encodes CASRPRPGEYGYTF.

This chain joins TRBV9 and TRBJ1-4; TRBD1 matches 9 bases. There are 14 residues in the CDR3. Germline loops: CDR1 SGDLS, CDR2 YYNGEE. Unmatched junction bases numbered 9, after V lost 7 bases and J lost 8 bases. This CDR3 is CASSRGQGREKLFF. CDR3 DNA: TGTGCCAGCTCCCGGGGACAGGGAAGAGAAAAACTGTTTTTT.

The chain joins TRBV27 to TRBJ1-2; no reliable D call. Trimming stripped 3 bases from V and 5 bases from J, with 10 bases between. This CDR3 spans 13 amino acids. Germline loops: CDR1 MNHEY, CDR2 SMNVEV (reference sequence). CDR3 in DNA: TGTGCCAGCAGTTTGGGCGCCGGATATGGCTACACCTTC. Amino acid sequence: CASSLGAGYGYTF.

The rearrangement uses TRBV11-2 and TRBJ2-1, with TRBD2 matching 9 bases. The CDR3 consists of 18 residues. Germline values: CDR1 SGHAT, CDR2 FQNNGV. V was clipped by 5 bases and J by 8 bases; unmatched bases: 19. The CDR3 sequence is CASSPRGAAGGRGDEQFF. CDR3 DNA: TGTGCCAGCAGCCCTAGGGGGGCAGCGGGAGGAAGGGGTGATGAGCAGTTCTTC.